The 20 T cell receptor beta chains below were found in one sample sequenced in a study of blood T cell repertoires in COVID-19. TCRdb's table, derived via immunoSEQ multiplex PCR, lists solely in-frame clones and lacks some. The data hold about 140,000 clones, with approximately 83% observed a single time. The sequenced sample was peripheral blood. The receptors shown here come from a human donor in a cohort sampled during active COVID-19.

The chain links TRBV29-1 to TRBJ2-7; no firm D call. V lost 8 bases and J lost 0, with 11 bases in between. From germline, CDR1 is SQVTM and CDR2 ANQGSEA. This CDR3 region has 12 residues. CDR3 DNA: TGCAGCACACGACTGTCCTCCTACGAGCAGTACTTC. As protein: CSTRLSSYEQYF.

The J gene is TRBJ2-7, the V gene TRBV28; D not resolved. Germline CDR1 MDHEN, CDR2 SYDVKM. Between the trimmed V and J ends, which lost 6 bases and 2 bases, there was a span of 11 bases. The CDR3 extends over 13 amino acids. The chain's CDR3 is CASRIGEAYEQYF. The DNA for the CDR3 is TGTGCCAGCAGGATCGGTGAGGCCTACGAGCAGTACTTC.

The chain couples TRBV5-1 to TRBJ1-1, with TRBD1 as a possible D gene (6 bases). Germline CDR1 is SGHRS and CDR2 is YFSETQ. V gave up 1 base and J gave up 4 bases, with 14 bases separating them. The CDR3 length is 15 residues. For the CDR3, the DNA is TGCGCCAGCAGCTTGTCGGGCAGGGGATCCACTGAAGCTTTCTTT. This translates into CASSLSGRGSTEAFF.

This chain joins TRBV11-1 and TRBJ2-7, with TRBD1 matching over 8 bases. This CDR3 has 14 amino acids. Germline CDR1 is SGHAT and CDR2 is FQDESV (reference sequence). With 2 bases clipped from V and 5 bases from J, the junction kept 5 bases outside the gene matches. The CDR3 bases are TGTGCCAGCAGCTTACGCAGGGGGCAGAACGAGCAGTACTTC. Protein: CASSLRRGQNEQYF.

This rearrangement joins TRBV5-4 to TRBJ2-5, with 10 nucleotides matching TRBD2. Losses at the gene ends were 4 bases for V and 1 base for J; bases not matched to a gene: 4. Germline V gives CDR1 SGHNT, CDR2 YYREEE (reference sequence). The CDR3 extends over 15 amino acids. The CDR3 loop reads CASSTRTSGQETQYF. CDR3 DNA sequence: TGTGCCAGCAGCACTAGGACTAGCGGCCAAGAGACCCAGTACTTC. Using reference TRBV5-4 and TRBJ2-5 for the parts outside the CDR3, the full variable domain is ETGVTQSPTHLIKTRGQQVTLRCSSQSGHNTVSWYQQALGQGPQFIFQYYREEENGRGNFPPRFSGLQFPNYSSELNVNALELDDSALYLCASSTRTSGQETQYFGPGTRLLVL.

The V call is TRBV11-3, the J call TRBJ2-1, with D possibly being TRBD2 (7 bases). CDR1 is SGHNT and CDR2 is YENEEA in the germline V gene. The V and J ends lost 4 bases and 6 bases respectively, with 13 bases between them. CDR3 length: 14 residues. The CDR3: CASSYSGGRNEQFF. The CDR3 coding sequence is TGTGCCAGCAGCTACTCCGGGGGGCGCAATGAGCAGTTCTTC.

CDR3 coding DNA: TGTGCCAGCAGCCCGCGGGACTCCTGGACTGGGGACAATGAGCAGTTCTTC. It specifies CASSPRDSWTGDNEQFF. This chain links TRBV14 with TRBJ2-1; possible D gene TRBD2, 6 bases. The CDR3 extends over 17 amino acids. Germline assignment: CDR1 SGHDN and CDR2 FVKESK. Deletions cut 4 bases from V and 5 bases from J, with 21 bases between.

The CDR3 loop is CASSWTGGGANVLTF. As DNA, the CDR3 is TGCGCCAGCAGCTGGACAGGTGGCGGGGCCAACGTCCTGACTTTC. The chain employs TRBV5-1 and TRBJ2-6; TRBD1 aligns across 7 bases. There are 15 residues in the CDR3. Germline values: CDR1 SGHRS, CDR2 YFSETQ. The V gene end was trimmed by 3 bases and the J gene end by 4 bases; junction bases not matched to a gene: 4. Using reference TRBV5-1 and TRBJ2-6 for the parts outside the CDR3, the full variable domain is KAGVTQTPRYLIKTRGQQVTLSCSPISGHRSVSWYQQTPGQGLQFLFEYFSETQRNKGNFPGRFSGRQFSNSRSEMNVSTLELGDSALYLCASSWTGGGANVLTFGAGSRLTVL.

The chain joins TRBV6-1 to TRBJ1-4, with 8 bases aligning to TRBD1. The CDR3 runs to 14 residues. The J segment lost 8 bases and the V segment lost 7 bases, leaving 9 bases of the junction unmatched. The V gene's germline CDR1 is MNHNS and CDR2 SASEGT. The CDR3: CASKLTGDEEKLFF. CDR3 DNA: TGTGCCAGCAAATTGACAGGGGATGAGGAAAAACTGTTTTTT.

This chain connects TRBV11-1 to TRBJ2-1, with 7 bases identical to TRBD2. The CDR3 runs to 13 residues. Germline V gene sequence: CDR1 SGHAT, CDR2 FQDESV (reference sequence). Trimming removed 1 base from V and 10 bases from J; junction bases left unmatched: 4. The CDR3 bases are TGTGCCAGCAGCTTAGGCGCGGGGGTAGAGCAGTTCTTC. It is translated as CASSLGAGVEQFF.

V and J are TRBV19 and TRBJ1-5; 10 bases are shared with TRBD1. This CDR3 has 16 amino acids. CDR1 LNHDA and CDR2 SQIVND come from the germline V gene (reference sequence). Germline trimming cut 5 bases from V and 6 bases from J; bases unmatched to any gene: 10. This CDR3 reads CASSGGTGATGQPQHF. CDR3 DNA sequence: TGTGCCAGTAGTGGAGGGACAGGGGCGACGGGTCAGCCCCAGCATTTT.

This clone appeared a few times. The chain has TRBV25-1 and TRBJ2-7, with D perhaps TRBD1 (6 bases). CDR1 and CDR2 from the germline V gene are MGHDK and SYGVNS. Trimming pared 6 bases from V and 6 bases from J, leaving 15 bases between. The CDR3 has 13 amino acids. CDR3 sequence (DNA): TGTGCCAGCAGGCTTCCGGGACAAAGCGAGCAGTACTTC. Protein product: CASRLPGQSEQYF.

This clone was found many times. The chain links TRBV7-9 to TRBJ2-2; 14 positions agree with TRBD2. The junction had 5 bases not matched to a gene; V was cut back by 5 bases and J by 6 bases. The CDR3 runs to 16 residues. The germline V gene has CDR1 SEHNR and CDR2 FQNEAQ (reference sequence). CDR3 sequence (DNA): TGTGCCAGCAGCGAGGGACTAGCGGGGGCCGCCGGGGAGCTGTTTTTT. It translates to CASSEGLAGAAGELFF.

The chain joins TRBV28 to TRBJ2-1, with 10 bases fitting TRBD1. There are 15 residues in the CDR3. CDR1 is MDHEN, CDR2 SYDVKM, per germline. With V trimmed by 7 bases and J by 8 bases, 11 bases remained unmatched. CDR3 residues: CASTDRDRGGDEQFF. DNA of the CDR3: TGTGCCAGCACCGATCGGGACAGGGGAGGTGATGAGCAGTTCTTC.

The rearrangement links TRBV18 to TRBJ1-3; 7 bases are a match to TRBD1. Germline V gene sequence: CDR1 KGHSH, CDR2 LQKENI. This CDR3 is built from 14 residues. With 6 bases clipped from V and 6 bases from J, the junction kept 8 bases outside the gene matches. The CDR3 spells CASSLTGSENTIYF. CDR3 coding DNA: TGTGCCAGCTCGTTGACAGGGAGTGAAAACACCATATATTTT.

The V and J genes are TRBV7-9 and TRBJ2-7; 11 nucleotides match TRBD2. The V gene's germline CDR1 is SEHNR and CDR2 FQNEAQ (reference sequence). Trimming cost V 0 bases and J 3 bases; bases outside gene matches: 4. The CDR3 contains 16 residues. CDR3 DNA sequence: TGTGCCAGCAGCTTAGCACTAGCGGGGGCTAACTACGAGCAGTACTTC. It encodes CASSLALAGANYEQYF.

The rearrangement joins TRBV7-6 to TRBJ2-7, with D tentatively TRBD1 (6 bases). The length of the CDR3 is 16 residues. Germline CDR1 and CDR2: SGHVS and FNYEAQ. V gave up 1 base and J gave up 2 bases, with 15 bases separating them. The CDR3 DNA reads TGTGCCAGCAGCTTAGGGGTGCGACAGGACCCCTACGAGCAGTACTTC. This gives the protein CASSLGVRQDPYEQYF.

The chain combines TRBV4-2 with TRBJ2-2; D is possibly TRBD2 (5 bases). V was shortened by 0 bases and J by 8 bases, with 10 bases between the two germline ends. The CDR3 runs 14 residues. CDR1 and CDR2 (germline): LGHNA, YNFKEQ. The CDR3: CASSQDLAEGELFF. In nucleotides, the CDR3 is TGTGCCAGCAGCCAAGATCTAGCAGAGGGGGAGCTGTTTTTT.

This clone was counted between two and nine times. V and J are TRBV5-1 and TRBJ1-6; TRBD1 matches at 7 bases. The CDR3 extends over 14 amino acids. V was pared by 0 bases and J by 10 bases, with 4 bases of the junction left unmatched. Germline CDR1 reads SGHRS; CDR2 reads YFSETQ. The CDR3: CASSLAGQQSPLHF. As DNA, the CDR3 is TGCGCCAGCAGCTTGGCGGGACAGCAGTCACCCCTCCACTTT.

V and J are TRBV27 and TRBJ1-6; D may be TRBD1 (6 bases). CDR1 and CDR2 (germline): MNHEY, SMNVEV (reference sequence). V gave up 8 bases and J gave up 12 bases, with 17 bases separating them. This CDR3 spans 13 amino acids. CDR3 residues: CASRRGEGGPLHF. DNA for the CDR3: TGTGCCAGCCGCAGGGGCGAGGGTGGACCCCTCCACTTT.